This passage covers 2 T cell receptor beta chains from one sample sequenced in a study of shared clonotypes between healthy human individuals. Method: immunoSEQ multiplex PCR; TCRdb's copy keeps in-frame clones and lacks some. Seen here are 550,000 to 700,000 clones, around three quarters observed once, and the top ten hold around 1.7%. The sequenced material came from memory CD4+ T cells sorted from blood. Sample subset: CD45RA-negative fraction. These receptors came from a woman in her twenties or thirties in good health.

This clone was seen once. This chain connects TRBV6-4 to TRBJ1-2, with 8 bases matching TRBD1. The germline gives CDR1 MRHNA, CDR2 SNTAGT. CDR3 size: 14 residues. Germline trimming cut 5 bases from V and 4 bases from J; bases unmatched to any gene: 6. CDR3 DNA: TGTGCCAGCAGTCCGACAGGGGAGATCTATGGCTACACCTTC. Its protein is CASSPTGEIYGYTF.

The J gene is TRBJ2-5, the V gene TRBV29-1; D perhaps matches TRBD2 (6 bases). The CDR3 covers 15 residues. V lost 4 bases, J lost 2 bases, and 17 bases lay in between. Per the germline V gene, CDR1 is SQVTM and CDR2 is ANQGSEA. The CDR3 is CSVALNPGLQETQYF. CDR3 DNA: TGCAGCGTTGCCCTCAATCCGGGACTGCAAGAGACCCAGTACTTC.